The rows below give T cell receptor beta chains drawn from one sample of a study of CD8+ T cells in alopecia areata. Assay: immunoSEQ multiplex PCR; the TCRdb copy retains only in-frame clones and omits some. The data show about 99,000 clones, 86% seen once. The material was CD8+ T cells sorted from blood, obtained at approximately week 30, from a patient treated with tofacitinib. These receptors all come from a human donor with alopecia areata. Both conserved end residues are part of each CDR3. The size field is filled for only some rows; it gives once, few, many or a size class.

V,J,size,CDR3
TRBV2,TRBJ1-1,.,CASPGQVNTEAFF
TRBV5-1,TRBJ2-1,.,CASSLEGYDNEQFF
TRBV4-1,TRBJ2-7,.,CASSAEGARGEQYF
TRBV7-9,TRBJ2-7,.,CASSQLDRAGPTYEQYF
TRBV19,TRBJ1-5,.,CASRTGGNQPQHF
TRBV6-5,TRBJ2-2,.,CASRADTGELFF
TRBV29-1,TRBJ2-4,few,CSVEVFGGIQYF
TRBV21-1,TRBJ2-1,.,CASSNPLAGGPGDEQFF
TRBV19,TRBJ1-1,.,CASSIVGTGGTEAFF
TRBV7-9,TRBJ1-3,.,CASSPIVPHRYSGNTIYF
TRBV4-1,TRBJ2-3,.,CASSHRTGEPTDTQYF
TRBV5-4,TRBJ2-1,.,CASSLPRGRGGKWDNEQFF
TRBV25-1,TRBJ2-3,.,CASSGLAGQRDTQYF
TRBV11-2,TRBJ1-5,.,CASSLGFNQPQHF
TRBV25-1,TRBJ2-7,.,CASSEGYEQYF
TRBV4-1,TRBJ1-5,.,CASSQEGSPYSNQPQHF
TRBV27,TRBJ1-6,.,CASSLCAGCRYSPLHF
TRBV25-1,TRBJ2-5,.,CASSLGQGGKETQYF
TRBV29-1,TRBJ2-2,.,CSVAGDSSTGELFF
TRBV4-1,TRBJ2-2,few,CASSQGPVANTGELFF
TRBV7-6,TRBJ2-6,.,CASSLEATGGSGANVLTF
TRBV18,TRBJ1-1,.,CASSPGYTEAFF
TRBV6-5,TRBJ1-1,.,CASSVGQGAGEAFF
TRBV27,TRBJ1-6,.,CASSRRSSNSPLHF
TRBV9,TRBJ2-3,.,CASSVTLSGTDTQYF
TRBV25-1,TRBJ2-1,.,CASSELNEQFF
TRBV4-1,TRBJ2-7,.,CASSQAGGTYEQYF
TRBV29-1,TRBJ2-3,.,CSVEIYSGGRVNTQYF
TRBV10-1,TRBJ1-2,once,CAATGRGNYGYTF
TRBV19,TRBJ2-7,.,CASGGTGGSYEQYF
TRBV27,TRBJ2-7,.,CASSSREAGGRDEQYF
TRBV10-2,TRBJ1-1,.,CASSATGTYTEAFF
TRBV6-5,TRBJ2-7,.,CASSRTGSYEQYF
TRBV13,TRBJ2-1,few,CASSYRMEQFF
TRBV19,TRBJ2-1,.,CASSIGTSSYNEQFF
TRBV7-9,TRBJ2-7,.,CASSDSGRAYEQYF
TRBV10-2,TRBJ2-5,.,CASTALAGGPGETQYF
TRBV2,TRBJ2-1,.,CASSEWYGTGADNEQFF
TRBV29-1,.,.,CSVEESRDYEQYF
TRBV6-6,TRBJ2-1,few,CASSDRGHNEQFF
TRBV29-1,TRBJ2-1,.,CSGNEGRYNEQFF
TRBV29-1,TRBJ2-2,few,CSVRRENTGELFF
TRBV5-6,TRBJ2-7,.,CASSLEDRNLTYEQYF
TRBV29-1,TRBJ2-7,.,CSVDGTGASYEQYF